This entry lists 12 T cell receptor beta chains sequenced from one sample in a study of T cells after posttransplantation cyclophosphamide. Assay used: immunoSEQ multiplex PCR; TCRdb lists only in-frame clones, some missing. The data show tens of thousands of clones, about 83% seen once. Sequenced input: PBMCs. These receptors were obtained from a woman between 55 and 75 years old with a blood cancer, CMV-positive, and with a related stem cell donor.

J is TRBJ2-2 and V is TRBV6-1; D may be TRBD2 (6 bases). CDR3 length equals 15 residues. CDR1 is MNHNS and CDR2 is SASEGT in the germline V gene. V dropped 1 base and J dropped 4 bases, with 10 bases sitting between them. In DNA form, the CDR3 reads TGTGCCAGCAGTGAAGAGGCGGGAACCACCGGGGAGCTGTTTTTT. Translating it yields CASSEEAGTTGELFF.

CDR3 in DNA: TGTGCCGGCGCGGGCGGGATGGAGACCCAGTACTTC. It encodes CAGAGGMETQYF. The chain has TRBV2 and TRBJ2-5, with D possibly TRBD2 on 6 matching bases. Trimming took 11 bases from V and 5 from J, leaving 15 bases between them. CDR1 is SNHLY, CDR2 FYNNEI, per germline. The CDR3 totals 12 residues.

The J gene is TRBJ2-3, the V gene TRBV10-3; possibly TRBD2 for D (5 bases). The germline V gene has CDR1 ENHRY and CDR2 SYGVKD. Between the trimmed V and J ends, which lost 10 bases and 6 bases, there was a span of 17 bases. This CDR3 contains 13 residues. The CDR3 protein is CATAGPGGDTQYF. The CDR3 nucleotides are TGTGCCACCGCCGGGCCAGGCGGGGATACGCAGTATTTT.

The chain combines TRBV6-5 with TRBJ2-5; D may be TRBD1 (6 bases). With the DNA end fitting TRBJ2-7 better, the J assignment may be wrong. CDR1 MNHEY and CDR2 SVGAGI come from the germline V gene. The CDR3 runs to 15 residues. The CDR3 spells CASSYSPGQSGEQYF. CDR3 DNA: TGTGCCAGCAGTTACTCTCCGGGACAATCAGGCGAGCAGTACTTC.

The rearrangement joins TRBV4-1 to TRBJ2-3; TRBD1 aligns across 11 bases. CDR1 is MGHRA, CDR2 YSYEKL, per germline. V dropped 5 bases and J dropped 5; count of bases not matched to a gene: 9. The CDR3 runs 16 residues. In DNA, the CDR3 is TGCGCCAGCAGCAAATCAGGGACAGGGGGGAGAGATACGCAGTATTTT. This gives the protein CASSKSGTGGRDTQYF.

The chain combines TRBV5-8 with TRBJ1-1; D unclear. Trimming took off 2 bases at V and 1 base at J, with 12 bases between the two ends. CDR3 size: 15 residues. CDR1 and CDR2 (germline): SGHTS, YDEGEE. Written as DNA, the CDR3 is TGTGCCAGCAGCTTCTCGGGGAACCGGAACACTGAAGCTTTCTTT. Its translation is CASSFSGNRNTEAFF.

The gene calls are TRBV30 and TRBJ1-1; no clear D gene. V lost 5 bases and J lost 8, with 15 bases in between. The CDR3 is made up of 12 amino acids. Germline assignment: CDR1 GTSNPN and CDR2 SVGIG (reference sequence). In DNA, the CDR3 is TGTGCCTGGGGGAGATCTCATCCGGAAGCTTTCTTT. Translating gives CAWGRSHPEAFF.

The V call is TRBV11-3, the J call TRBJ2-1; tentative D call: TRBD2 (7 bases). The CDR3 runs to 16 residues. V gave up 4 bases and J gave up 6 bases, with 19 bases separating them. The germline V gene has CDR1 SGHNT and CDR2 YENEEA. The CDR3 protein is CASSSGGGTLFNEQFF. For the CDR3, the DNA is TGTGCCAGCAGCTCGGGGGGCGGGACCCTGTTCAATGAGCAGTTCTTC.

The J gene is TRBJ2-7, the V gene TRBV30, with 7 bases fitting TRBD1. Germline CDR1 GTSNPN, CDR2 SVGIG (reference sequence). The V gene end was trimmed by 4 bases and the J gene end by 2 bases; junction bases not matched to a gene: 2. This CDR3 comprises 12 residues. The CDR3 DNA reads TGTGCCTGGAACCAGGGGGCCTACGAGCAGTACTTC. Translating it yields CAWNQGAYEQYF.

The chain employs TRBV29-1 and TRBJ1-1; 8 bases map to TRBD1. With 6 bases clipped from V and 12 bases from J, the junction kept 9 bases outside the gene matches. The CDR3 sequence is 11 residues long. CDR1 and CDR2 (germline): SQVTM, ANQGSEA. Written as DNA, the CDR3 is TGCAGCGTCTCCCACAGGGGGATGACTTTCTTT. This gives the protein CSVSHRGMTFF.

The chain couples TRBV6-1 to TRBJ1-1, with 7 nucleotides matching TRBD1. V trimming: 1 base; J trimming: 3 bases; junction bases outside the gene matches: 5. Germline loops: CDR1 MNHNS, CDR2 SASEGT. The CDR3 is made up of 15 amino acids. The CDR3 region has the DNA TGTGCCAGCAGTGAAGTTGCAGGGGGTTACACTGAAGCTTTCTTT. Protein sequence: CASSEVAGGYTEAFF.

CDR3 DNA: TGTGCCTGGAGTCCTAGGACAGCCTTTAATGAAAAACTGTTTTTT. This translates into CAWSPRTAFNEKLFF. This chain connects TRBV30 to TRBJ1-4, with D possibly being TRBD1 (6 bases). Trimming shortened V by 2 bases and J by 4 bases, and 14 bases separated the two germline ends. The CDR3 is made up of 15 amino acids. In germline, CDR1 is GTSNPN, CDR2 SVGIG (reference sequence).